The 9 T cell receptor beta chains reported below all come from one sample, sequenced in a study of CD8+ T cells in alopecia areata. The treatment here: oral pan-JAK inhibitor, 5-10 mg twice daily. Once RNA had been extracted, it was reverse transcribed into cDNA to act as the sequencing template. Repertoires were generated with immunoSEQ multiplex PCR, while TCRdb's copy carries only in-frame clones and drops some. The sample holds 95,000 to 150,000 clones, more than 45% seen once. The sequences come from CD4+ T cells sorted from blood, collected at week 4, from a patient treated with tofacitinib. The source of these receptors is a human donor with alopecia areata.

The gene calls are TRBV7-9 and TRBJ2-4; 9 bases are a match to TRBD1. The CDR3 loop spans 15 amino acids. Germline loops: CDR1 SEHNR, CDR2 FQNEAQ (reference sequence). J was trimmed by 6 bases and V by 5 bases; bases with no gene match: 8. The CDR3 nucleotides read TGTGCCAGCAGCCCATTTGGACAGGGGAGAAACATTCAGTACTTC. This codes for CASSPFGQGRNIQYF.

There are a few counts of this clone. This chain links TRBV2 with TRBJ2-1; D is unclear. Per the germline V gene, CDR1 is SNHLY and CDR2 is FYNNEI. V lost 7 bases to trimming and J lost 2 bases, with 12 bases between them. The CDR3 loop spans 14 amino acids. The CDR3 loop reads CASTSSPTYNEQFF. For the CDR3, the DNA is TGTGCCAGCACATCAAGCCCTACCTACAATGAGCAGTTCTTC.

This chain uses TRBV5-1 with TRBJ2-5; maybe TRBD2 (6 bases). Trimming stripped 2 bases from V and 8 bases from J, with 19 bases between. Germline V gene data show CDR1 as SGHRS and CDR2 as YFSETQ. There are 15 residues in the CDR3. Here the CDR3 reads CASSFRESKEGTQYF. CDR3 nucleotide sequence: TGCGCCAGCAGCTTCCGGGAGTCTAAAGAGGGTACCCAGTACTTC.

This chain joins TRBV29-1 and TRBJ2-1; 14 bases line up with TRBD2. The J segment lost 9 bases and the V segment lost 6 bases, leaving 10 bases of the junction unmatched. Germline V gives CDR1 SQVTM, CDR2 ANQGSEA. This CDR3 region has 15 residues. CDR3 bases: TGCAGCGTCCCTCCCCCGGGACTAGCGGGAGCTGAGCAGTTCTTC. Protein sequence: CSVPPPGLAGAEQFF.

The chain couples TRBV29-1 to TRBJ2-2; TRBD1 aligns across 7 bases. From germline, CDR1 is SQVTM and CDR2 ANQGSEA. The V gene end was trimmed by 7 bases and the J gene end by 4 bases; junction bases not matched to a gene: 9. The CDR3 contains 14 residues. The CDR3 here is CSALTGSRTGELFF. As DNA, the CDR3 is TGCAGCGCGCTGACAGGGTCCCGCACCGGGGAGCTGTTTTTT.

This chain links TRBV7-2 with TRBJ2-1; D gene unclear. The germline V gene has CDR1 SGHTA and CDR2 FQGNSA. Trimming took off 5 bases at V and 0 bases at J, with 8 bases between the two ends. This CDR3 spans 14 amino acids. CDR3 bases: TGTGCCAGCAGCCCCGGGCCCTCCTACAATGAGCAGTTCTTC. It translates to CASSPGPSYNEQFF.

This clone has only one observation. The CDR3 loop reads CASSPQRGRETQYF. CDR3 DNA sequence: TGTGCCAGCAGTCCCCAAAGGGGGAGGGAGACCCAGTACTTC. The chain combines TRBV6-5 with TRBJ2-5; D assignment may be TRBD1 or TRBD2 (6 bases each). Germline CDR1 MNHEY, CDR2 SVGAGI. The V gene lost 5 bases and the J gene lost 5 bases, with 15 bases spanning the gap. The CDR3 spans 14 residues.

This chain connects TRBV7-9 to TRBJ1-4; D call uncertain. Per germline, CDR1 SEHNR and CDR2 FQNEAQ (reference sequence). The length of the CDR3 is 17 residues. Trimming pared 0 bases from V and 4 bases from J, leaving 15 bases between. Here the CDR3 reads CASSLAVSPRDNEKLFF. CDR3 bases: TGTGCCAGCAGCTTAGCCGTCTCGCCCAGAGATAATGAAAAACTGTTTTTT.

The chain links TRBV4-1 to TRBJ2-7, with D possibly called TRBD1 or TRBD2 (6 bases each). The CDR3 covers 15 residues. Deletions cut 1 base from V and 2 bases from J, with 12 bases between. CDR1 MGHRA and CDR2 YSYEKL come from the germline V gene. The CDR3 DNA sequence: TGCGCCAGCAGCCAAGCGGCGGGACAAGCCTACGAGCAGTACTTC. Protein sequence: CASSQAAGQAYEQYF.